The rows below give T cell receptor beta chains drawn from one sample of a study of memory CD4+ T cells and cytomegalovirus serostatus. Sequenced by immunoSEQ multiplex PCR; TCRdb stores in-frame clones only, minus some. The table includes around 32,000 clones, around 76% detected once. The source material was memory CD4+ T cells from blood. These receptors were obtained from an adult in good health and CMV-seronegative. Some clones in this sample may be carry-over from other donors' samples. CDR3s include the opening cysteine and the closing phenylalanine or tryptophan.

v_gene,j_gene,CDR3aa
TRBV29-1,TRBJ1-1,CSVAVGENTEAFF
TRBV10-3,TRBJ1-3,CAMSSGNTIYF
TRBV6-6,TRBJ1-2,CASSFAGQGSDYTF
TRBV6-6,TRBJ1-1,CASKDTGNTEAFF
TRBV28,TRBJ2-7,CASSRQGSSYEQYF
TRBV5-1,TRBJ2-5,CASSLGLAGGSETQYF
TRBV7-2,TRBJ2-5,CASSLAGTSIETQYF
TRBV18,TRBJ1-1,CASSGSLPEAFF
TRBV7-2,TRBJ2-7,CASSLNGGGTYEQYF
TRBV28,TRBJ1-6,CASSLYRGQGNSALHF
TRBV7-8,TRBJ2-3,CASSLGPSGTQYF
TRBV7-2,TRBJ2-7,CASSPTQTGFEQYF
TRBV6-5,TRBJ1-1,CASSYSKSANTEAFF
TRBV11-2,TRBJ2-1,CASSLDRLADEQFF
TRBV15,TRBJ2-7,CATSSPGQGIAEQYF
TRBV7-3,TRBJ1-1,CASSLEPTPNTEAFF
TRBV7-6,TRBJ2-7,CASARGAGGSYEQYF
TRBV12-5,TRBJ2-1,CASGLVRSSGDNEQFF
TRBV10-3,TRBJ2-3,CAISESIINSRFTDTQYF
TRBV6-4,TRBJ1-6,CASSDTLNNSPLHF
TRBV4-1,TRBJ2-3,CASSPGQGPDTQYF
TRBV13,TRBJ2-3,CASSLLQGLNILFPDTQYF
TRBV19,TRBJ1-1,CASSIAARGNTEAFF
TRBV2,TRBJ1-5,CASSEEGGRGIPNQPQHF
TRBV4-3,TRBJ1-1,CASSRYPGPQTNTEAFF
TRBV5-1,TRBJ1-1,CASSLLQGGNTEAFF
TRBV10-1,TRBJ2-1,CASSGTGGNEQFF
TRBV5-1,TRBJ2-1,CASSPTGGSYNEQFF
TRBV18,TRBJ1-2,CASSPPGQGTHGYTF
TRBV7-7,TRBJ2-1,CASSLALDILWENEQFF
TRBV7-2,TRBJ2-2,CASSFPRGDTGELFF
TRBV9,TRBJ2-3,CASSVATSGVTDTQYF
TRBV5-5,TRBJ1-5,CASSPSPRGDNQPQHF
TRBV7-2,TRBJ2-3,CASTKLGDTQYF
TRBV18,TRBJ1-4,CASSKDPATNEKLFF
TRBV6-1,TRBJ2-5,CATLLWPAVQTQYF
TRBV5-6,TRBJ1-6,CASSPSGGRSYNSPLHF
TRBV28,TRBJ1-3,CASAPSGVTGNTIYF
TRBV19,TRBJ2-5,CASGSGSLGETQYF
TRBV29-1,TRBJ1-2,CSAIRGRHGYTF
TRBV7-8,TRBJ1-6,CASSFIRGNNSPLHF
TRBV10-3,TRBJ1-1,CAISTGGRGSTEAFF
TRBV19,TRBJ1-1,CASSQRGAQEEAFF
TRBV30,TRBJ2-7,CAWSFRSQVRDYEQYF
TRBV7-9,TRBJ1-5,CASSLEKPQHF
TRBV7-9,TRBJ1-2,CASSPRTGSYGYTF
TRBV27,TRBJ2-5,CASGGTGGAETQYF
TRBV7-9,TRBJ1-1,CASSFSIARGMNTEAFF
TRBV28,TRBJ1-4,CASIRGINEKLFF
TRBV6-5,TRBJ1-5,CASSSQGNGNQPQHF
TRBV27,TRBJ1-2,CASRPGRDAYGYTF
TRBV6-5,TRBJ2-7,CASHVPGAAHEQYF
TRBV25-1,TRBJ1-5,CASSVGNQPQHF
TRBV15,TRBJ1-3,CATSRDPGISGNTIYF
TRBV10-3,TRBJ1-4,CAISEPGKVINEKLFF
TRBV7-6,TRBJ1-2,CASSPDRVGYTF
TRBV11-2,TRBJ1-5,CASSLGQNQPQHF
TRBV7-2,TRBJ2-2,CASSSTVVAGELFF
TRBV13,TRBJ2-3,CASSKPTSTDTQYF
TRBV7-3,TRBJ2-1,CASSEGLAVYNEQFF